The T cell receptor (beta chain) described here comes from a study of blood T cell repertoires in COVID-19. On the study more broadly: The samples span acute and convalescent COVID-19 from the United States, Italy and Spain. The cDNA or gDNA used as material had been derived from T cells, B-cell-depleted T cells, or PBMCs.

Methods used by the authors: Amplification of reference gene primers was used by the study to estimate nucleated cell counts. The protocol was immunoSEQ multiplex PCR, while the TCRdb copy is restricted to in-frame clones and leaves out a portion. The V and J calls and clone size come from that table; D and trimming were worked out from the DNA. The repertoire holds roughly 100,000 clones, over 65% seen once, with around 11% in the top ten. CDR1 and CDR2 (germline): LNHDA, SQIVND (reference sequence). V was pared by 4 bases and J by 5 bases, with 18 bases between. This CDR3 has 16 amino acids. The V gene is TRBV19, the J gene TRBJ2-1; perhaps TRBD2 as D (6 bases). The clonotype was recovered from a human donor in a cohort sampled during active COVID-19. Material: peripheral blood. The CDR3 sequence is CASSRLTSKRNNEQFF. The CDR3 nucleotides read TGTGCCAGTAGTAGGCTCACTAGCAAGAGAAACAATGAGCAGTTCTTC.